This is a list of T cell receptor beta chains from one sample in a study of T cell changes during pregnancy in multiple sclerosis. The repertoire was sequenced with immunoSEQ multiplex PCR; TCRdb's copy has only in-frame clones and lacks some. Of around 68,000 clones in the sample, 80% to 95% were seen once. Sample: CD4+ T cells from peripheral blood mononuclear cells, taken before pregnancy. The receptors were sampled from a female donor with multiple sclerosis, enrolled in a pregnancy study. The CDR3 runs from the conserved cysteine through the conserved F or W. The D gene is left open where the match is weak. Size is stated for part of the rows, as once, few or many counts, or as a class when the clone is expanded.

TRBJ1-1	TRBD1	.	TRBV5-1	CASSLNRGLRNTEAFF	TGCGCCAGCAGCCTAAACAGGGGATTAAGGAACACTGAAGCTTTCTTT
TRBJ1-2	.	.	TRBV19	CASSRDYGYTF	TGTGCCAGTAGTCGCGACTATGGCTACACCTTC
TRBJ2-3	.	once	TRBV7-3	CASSPGTDTQYF	TGTGCCAGCAGCCCAGGGACAGATACGCAGTATTTT
TRBJ2-1	TRBD2	.	TRBV6-4	CASSHYRTSGGSSYNEQFF	TGTGCCAGCAGTCACTATAGGACTAGCGGGGGTAGCTCCTACAATGAGCAGTTCTTC
TRBJ1-4	.	.	TRBV11-3	CASSPWGDPNEKLFF	TGTGCCAGCAGCCCTTGGGGGGACCCAAATGAAAAACTGTTTTTT
TRBJ2-1	.	.	TRBV5-1	CASSLSGKVSTEQFF	TGCGCCAGCAGCTTGTCGGGGAAAGTTTCTACTGAGCAGTTCTTC
TRBJ2-7	.	.	TRBV28	CASSLPGSGEYEQYF	TGTGCCAGCAGTTTGCCCGGGTCAGGGGAATACGAGCAGTACTTC
TRBJ2-4	TRBD1	.	TRBV7-8	CASSLITGGIQYF	TGTGCCAGCAGCCTCATAACAGGGGGTATTCAGTACTTC
TRBJ2-5	.	once	TRBV5-1	CASSLAGSQETQYF	TGCGCCAGCAGCTTGGCCGGGAGCCAAGAGACCCAGTACTTC
TRBJ2-3	.	.	TRBV28	CASSPTGNTDTQYF	TGTGCCAGCAGTCCAACAGGGAACACAGATACGCAGTATTTT
TRBJ2-3	TRBD2	once	TRBV13	CASSFLGLAGGRNTQYF	TGTGCCAGCAGCTTCCTCGGACTAGCGGGGGGGCGGAATACGCAGTATTTT
TRBJ2-1	TRBD1	.	TRBV19	CASSRDRAYNEQFF	TGTGCCAGTAGTCGGGACAGGGCATACAATGAGCAGTTCTTC
TRBJ2-1	.	.	TRBV21-1	CASSKDKGAYNEQFF	TGTGCCAGCAGCAAAGACAAGGGGGCCTACAATGAGCAGTTCTTC
TRBJ2-2	TRBD2	.	TRBV5-5	CASSLTSGRAPSGELFF	TGTGCCAGCAGCTTGACTAGCGGGAGGGCCCCTTCAGGGGAGCTGTTTTTT
TRBJ1-3	TRBD1	.	TRBV7-9	CASRAGQGPGNTIYF	TGTGCCAGTAGGGCGGGACAGGGGCCTGGAAACACCATATATTTT
TRBJ1-1	TRBD1	.	TRBV11-2	CASSLLGQGPHEAFF	TGTGCCAGCAGCTTACTTGGACAGGGGCCTCATGAAGCTTTCTTT
TRBJ2-7	TRBD1	.	TRBV6-1	CASSELGPRGEQYF	TGTGCCAGCAGTGAATTAGGTCCCAGGGGGGAGCAGTACTTC
TRBJ2-5	.	.	TRBV18	CASSHKQGSETQYF	TGTGCCAGCTCACACAAACAGGGAAGCGAGACCCAGTACTTC
TRBJ2-1	TRBD2	few	TRBV11-3	CASSSGGSYNEQFF	TGTGCCAGCAGCTCGGGGGGCTCCTACAATGAGCAGTTCTTC
TRBJ2-5	.	.	TRBV28	CASSSQGMRETQYF	TGTGCCAGCAGTAGCCAGGGGATGCGAGAGACCCAGTACTTC
TRBJ1-5	.	.	TRBV10-3	CAISVGTNNQPQHF	TGTGCCATCAGTGTAGGGACAAACAATCAGCCCCAGCATTTT
TRBJ2-1	.	.	TRBV14	CASSPVGGGYNEQFF	TGTGCCAGCAGCCCAGTGGGAGGGGGGTACAATGAGCAGTTCTTC
TRBJ2-5	TRBD2	.	TRBV4-2	CASSQDQRTTSGRYGETQYF	TGTGCCAGCAGCCAAGATCAGAGAACGACTAGCGGGAGGTATGGGGAGACCCAGTACTTC
TRBJ1-6	TRBD1	.	TRBV7-2	CASSLSWTGDSPLHF	TGTGCCAGCAGCTTATCTTGGACAGGCGATTCACCCCTCCACTTT
TRBJ1-1	.	.	TRBV6-5	CASSPSPEAFF	TGTGCCAGCTCCCCGAGCCCTGAAGCTTTCTTT
TRBJ2-2	TRBD2	.	TRBV25-1	CASSEFSGRRTGELFF	TGTGCCAGCAGTGAATTCAGCGGGAGACGCACCGGGGAGCTGTTTTTT
TRBJ1-2	TRBD1	.	TRBV7-2	CASSLELWAGGDGYTF	TGTGCCAGCAGCTTAGAACTTTGGGCAGGGGGCGATGGCTACACCTTC
TRBJ2-1	.	.	TRBV7-9	CASSDRNRAYNEQFF	TGTGCCAGCAGCGACCGGAACAGGGCATACAATGAGCAGTTCTTC
TRBJ1-2	.	.	TRBV5-4	CASSPPGRETNGYTF	TGTGCCAGCAGCCCACCTGGGAGGGAAACCAATGGCTACACCTTC
TRBJ2-7	.	few	TRBV7-9	CASSPLGQSYEQYF	TGTGCCAGCAGCCCCCTTGGACAGTCCTACGAGCAGTACTTC
TRBJ2-7	TRBD2	.	TRBV28	CASGGLAAPEQYF	TGTGCCAGCGGCGGACTAGCGGCCCCCGAGCAGTACTTC
TRBJ2-3	.	.	TRBV19	CASSIGAGWYF	TGTGCCAGTAGTATCGGTGCGGGTTGGTATTTT
TRBJ1-5	.	.	TRBV6-1	CASSVFAGRDQPQHF	TGTGCCAGCAGTGTATTTGCGGGGAGAGATCAGCCCCAGCATTTT
TRBJ2-7	.	.	TRBV28	CASSLYSEQYF	TGTGCCAGCAGTTTATACTCCGAGCAGTACTTC
TRBJ2-5	.	.	TRBV27	CASSSWGEETQYF	TGTGCCAGCAGTTCCTGGGGGGAAGAGACCCAGTACTTC
TRBJ2-7	.	.	TRBV5-4	CASSLTGDYEQYF	TGTGCCAGCAGCTTGACGGGGGACTACGAGCAGTACTTC
TRBJ1-2	.	.	TRBV19	CASSTTASYNYGYTF	TGTGCCAGTAGTACGACAGCATCTTATAACTATGGCTACACCTTC
TRBJ1-1	TRBD1	.	TRBV6-1	CASSDLGQSTEAFF	TGTGCCAGCAGTGATCTGGGACAGAGCACTGAAGCTTTCTTT
TRBJ1-4	TRBD1	.	TRBV27	CASRPVNRGVGEKLFF	TGTGCCAGCAGGCCCGTAAACAGGGGTGTGGGAGAAAAACTGTTTTTT
TRBJ1-5	TRBD1	.	TRBV29-1	CSARDSNSNQPQHF	TGCAGCGCCAGGGACAGCAATAGCAATCAGCCCCAGCATTTT
TRBJ2-5	TRBD2	.	TRBV4-1	CASSQAGYSRGSRETQYF	TGCGCCAGCAGCCAAGCAGGGTATTCGCGGGGGAGTAGGGAGACCCAGTACTTC
TRBJ1-2	.	.	TRBV4-3	CASSQKGQHIGYTF	TGCGCCAGCAGCCAAAAGGGGCAGCATATAGGCTACACCTTC
TRBJ2-5	TRBD2	.	TRBV5-6	CASSRAGVEYF	TGTGCCAGCAGCCGAGCGGGGGTGGAGTACTTC
TRBJ2-5	TRBD1	.	TRBV7-6	CASSRGQGATKKYQETQYF	TGTGCCAGCAGCCGGGGACAGGGAGCCACCAAGAAGTACCAAGAGACCCAGTACTTC
TRBJ1-1	.	.	TRBV30	CACRSPTGYTEAFF	TGTGCCTGTCGGTCCCCCACAGGATACACTGAAGCTTTCTTT
TRBJ2-7	TRBD1	.	TRBV5-6	CASSYQGAPSAYEQYF	TGTGCCAGCAGCTATCAGGGGGCCCCGTCGGCTTACGAGCAGTACTTC
TRBJ2-5	TRBD1	.	TRBV5-4	CASSSPRDRGQETQYF	TGTGCCAGCAGCTCTCCCCGGGACAGGGGCCAAGAGACCCAGTACTTC
TRBJ2-2	.	.	TRBV2	CASRAAASNTGELFF	TGTGCCAGCAGAGCGGCGGCGTCGAACACCGGGGAGCTGTTTTTT
TRBJ1-2	.	once	TRBV4-1	CASSHVGVRGYTF	TGCGCCAGCAGCCATGTGGGCGTTCGCGGCTACACCTTC
TRBJ1-4	.	once	TRBV19	CASSGSRGLHHEKLFF	TGTGCCAGTAGCGGATCCAGGGGCCTCCACCATGAAAAACTGTTTTTT
TRBJ2-7	TRBD1	once	TRBV5-4	CASSPRQGADEQYF	TGTGCCAGCAGCCCACGACAGGGGGCCGACGAGCAGTACTTC
TRBJ2-3	TRBD2	.	TRBV4-3	CASSPGPGLAGGTDTQYF	TGCGCCAGCAGCCCAGGGCCGGGACTAGCGGGGGGAACAGATACGCAGTATTTT
TRBJ2-3	TRBD2	.	TRBV7-3	CASSFSRAGGQVPDHTQYF	TGTGCCAGCAGCTTTAGTCGGGCGGGGGGGCAAGTCCCAGACCATACGCAGTATTTT
TRBJ1-6	TRBD1	.	TRBV19	CASSTTTGVDSPLHF	TGTGCCAGTAGTACGACAACAGGGGTAGATTCACCCCTCCACTTT